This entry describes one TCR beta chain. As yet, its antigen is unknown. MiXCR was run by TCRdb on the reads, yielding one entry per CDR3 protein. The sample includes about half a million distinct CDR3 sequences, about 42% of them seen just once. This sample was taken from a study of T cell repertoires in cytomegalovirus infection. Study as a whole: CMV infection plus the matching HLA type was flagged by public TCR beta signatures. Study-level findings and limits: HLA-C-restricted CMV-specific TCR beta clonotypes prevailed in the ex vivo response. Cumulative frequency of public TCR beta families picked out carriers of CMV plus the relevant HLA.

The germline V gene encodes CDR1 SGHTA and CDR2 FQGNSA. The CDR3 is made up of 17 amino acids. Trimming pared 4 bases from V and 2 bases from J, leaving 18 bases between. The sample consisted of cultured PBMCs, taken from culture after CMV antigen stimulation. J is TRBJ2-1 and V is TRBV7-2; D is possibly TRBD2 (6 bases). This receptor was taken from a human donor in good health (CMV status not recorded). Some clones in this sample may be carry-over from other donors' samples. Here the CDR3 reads CASSSRELAPPYNEQFF. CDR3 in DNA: TGTGCCAGCAGCTCGAGAGAGCTAGCGCCCCCCTACAATGAGCAGTTCTTC.